These T cell receptor beta chains were read from a single sample in a study of blood T cell repertoires in COVID-19. This table comes from immunoSEQ multiplex PCR, and its TCRdb copy is limited to in-frame clones, with some not included. The data contain roughly 350,000 clones, 85% of them seen just once; the ten biggest clones take up 3.5% to 4%. The sample taken for sequencing was peripheral blood. The origin of the receptors is a woman between 18 and 30 years old with acute or convalescent COVID-19. Each CDR3 is given with its conserved first and last residue. A D gene is named only where the DNA matches it firmly. Clone size is not always given. Where it is, it says once, few, many or a class for expanded clones.

v_call	clone_size	j_call	d_call	cdr3_aa	cdr3_nt
TRBV19	.	TRBJ2-2	TRBD1	CASSSKTGGSTGELFF	TGTGCCAGTAGTAGTAAGACAGGGGGCAGCACCGGGGAGCTGTTTTTT
TRBV4-1	.	TRBJ1-5	TRBD1	CASSPGTEGNQPQHF	TGCGCCAGCAGCCCCGGGACAGAGGGCAATCAGCCCCAGCATTTT
TRBV7-9	.	TRBJ2-1	TRBD1	CASSLEGASQFF	TGTGCCAGCAGCTTAGAGGGGGCCTCGCAGTTCTTC
TRBV5-6	.	TRBJ2-3	.	CASRATGYTDTQYF	TGTGCCAGCAGAGCGACAGGCTACACAGATACGCAGTATTTT
TRBV27	.	TRBJ1-3	.	CASRMTAGDTIYF	TGTGCCAGCAGGATGACAGCTGGGGACACCATATATTTT
TRBV4-1	.	TRBJ1-5	TRBD1	CASSQEQGARQPQHF	TGCGCCAGCAGCCAGGAACAGGGGGCCAGACAGCCCCAGCATTTT
TRBV19	.	TRBJ2-2	TRBD1	CASLIEGGQGLPGELFF	TGTGCCAGTTTAATCGAAGGGGGACAGGGTCTTCCCGGGGAGCTGTTTTTT
TRBV7-2	.	TRBJ2-2	TRBD2	CASSDRQRDWGRELFF	TGTGCCAGCAGCGACCGGCAGCGGGATTGGGGCCGGGAGCTGTTTTTT
TRBV10-3	.	TRBJ1-6	TRBD1	CAIRLSTGGKNSPLHF	TGTGCCATCAGACTCTCGACAGGGGGCAAAAATTCACCCCTCCACTTT
TRBV7-9	.	TRBJ1-1	TRBD1	CAGQIPGQGAAEAFF	TGTGCCGGACAAATACCGGGACAGGGGGCCGCTGAAGCTTTCTTT
TRBV5-1	.	TRBJ2-1	TRBD1	CASSLTGTGKVNEQFF	TGCGCCAGCAGCTTGACCGGGACAGGGAAGGTCAATGAGCAGTTCTTC
TRBV3-1/TRBV3-2	.	TRBJ2-5	TRBD1	CASSQDGTGGYQETQYF	TGTGCCAGCAGCCAAGATGGAACAGGGGGGTACCAAGAGACCCAGTACTTC
TRBV7-6	.	TRBJ1-1	TRBD1	CASSLLGTGAPNTEAFF	TGTGCCAGCAGCTTACTCGGGACAGGGGCCCCTAACACTGAAGCTTTCTTT
TRBV24-1	.	TRBJ2-2	TRBD2	CATSDWVAGAPGELFF	TGTGCCACCAGTGATTGGGTAGCGGGAGCGCCCGGGGAGCTGTTTTTT
TRBV6-5	.	TRBJ1-2	.	CASRNVLGGYTF	TGTGCCAGCAGAAACGTCCTAGGTGGCTACACCTTC
TRBV29-1	.	TRBJ2-7	.	CSAAPGSGEQYF	TGCAGCGCCGCTCCGGGGTCAGGCGAGCAGTACTTC
TRBV27	once	TRBJ2-7	TRBD1	CASSSKPGGVYEQYF	TGTGCCAGCAGTTCCAAACCAGGGGGCGTATACGAGCAGTACTTC
TRBV18	.	TRBJ2-3	TRBD1	CASSPGQTSTDTQYF	TGTGCCAGCTCGCCGGGACAGACTAGCACAGATACGCAGTATTTT
TRBV24-1	.	TRBJ2-5	.	CATSEPPTGQETQYF	TGTGCCACCAGTGAACCTCCGACAGGACAAGAGACCCAGTACTTC
TRBV2	.	TRBJ1-6	.	CASAPGGDNSPLHF	TGTGCCAGCGCCCCCGGGGGGGACAATTCACCCCTCCACTTT
TRBV14	once	TRBJ2-1	TRBD2	CASSQGLAGEQFF	TGTGCCAGCAGCCAAGGACTAGCGGGTGAGCAGTTCTTC
TRBV29-1	.	TRBJ1-2	TRBD1	CSVKTGEPGYGYTF	TGCAGCGTTAAAACAGGGGAACCGGGCTATGGCTACACCTTC
TRBV2	.	TRBJ1-1	.	CASNNLNTEAFF	TGTGCCAGCAACAACCTGAACACTGAAGCTTTCTTT
TRBV7-2	.	TRBJ2-7	TRBD1	CASRPTDRGPEQYF	TGTGCCAGCAGACCTACGGACAGGGGACCCGAGCAGTACTTC
TRBV6-5	once	TRBJ2-2	.	CASSYSDPRTGELFF	TGTGCCAGCAGTTACTCTGATCCGCGTACCGGGGAGCTGTTTTTT